This passage covers 2 T cell receptor beta chains from one sample sequenced in a study of early T cells in non-severe SARS-CoV-2 infection. TCRdb itself ran the 5' RACE reads through MiXCR, one entry per CDR3 protein. Of about 26,000 distinct CDR3 sequences in the sample, just over 4% were seen once. Material: whole blood. Receptors originate from an adult who was a healthcare worker with PCR-confirmed SARS-CoV-2 infection or an uninfected control (not recorded which).

This chain uses TRBV11-1 with TRBJ2-1; D might be TRBD2 (6 bases). Germline V gives CDR1 SGHAT, CDR2 FQDESV (reference sequence). Trimming shortened V by 5 bases and J by 3 bases, and 14 bases separated the two germline ends. CDR3 length equals 15 residues. CDR3 residues: CASSKGRGHYNEQFF. The CDR3 DNA reads TGTGCCAGCAGCAAAGGGCGGGGTCACTACAATGAGCAGTTCTTC.

This clonotype was detected ten times or more. The chain joins TRBV29-1 to TRBJ2-7; 7 positions match TRBD1. V shed 4 bases, J shed 1 base, and the junction held 4 bases outside the gene matches. Germline V gene data show CDR1 as SQVTM and CDR2 as ANQGSEA. The CDR3 spans 13 residues. The CDR3 spells CSVVPTGSYEQYF. DNA of the CDR3: TGCAGCGTTGTCCCGACAGGGTCCTACGAGCAGTACTTC.